This T cell receptor beta chain was obtained from a study of T cell repertoires in cytomegalovirus infection. Study information: Indications of both CMV infection and matching HLA type were provided by public TCR beta signatures. Study-wide points: Within the response measured ex vivo, HLA-C-restricted CMV-specific TCR beta clonotypes were dominant. Carriers of CMV plus the relevant HLA were identified by cumulative public TCR beta family frequency.

TCRdb redid the calling of the reads with MiXCR, one entry per CDR3 protein. The sample comprises about half a million distinct CDR3 sequences, approximately 40% of which are singletons, and around 45% rests with the top ten. To note about this clonotype: What it binds is not known. A junction end diverges from the germline sequence, so it may reflect a read error.

This CDR3 spans 17 amino acids. The germline V gene encodes CDR1 MGHRA and CDR2 YSYEKL. This receptor was obtained from a human donor in good health (CMV status not recorded). Some clones in this sample may be carry-over from other donors' samples. The sample was cultured PBMCs, taken from culture after CMV antigen stimulation. The chain employs TRBV4-1 and TRBJ2-5; 8 bases agree with TRBD2. The CDR3 region has the DNA TGTGCCAGCAGCCAAGTCGGGGGGGGGCGCTCGGGTGAGACCCAGTACTTC. Amino acid sequence: CASSQVGGGRSGETQYF.